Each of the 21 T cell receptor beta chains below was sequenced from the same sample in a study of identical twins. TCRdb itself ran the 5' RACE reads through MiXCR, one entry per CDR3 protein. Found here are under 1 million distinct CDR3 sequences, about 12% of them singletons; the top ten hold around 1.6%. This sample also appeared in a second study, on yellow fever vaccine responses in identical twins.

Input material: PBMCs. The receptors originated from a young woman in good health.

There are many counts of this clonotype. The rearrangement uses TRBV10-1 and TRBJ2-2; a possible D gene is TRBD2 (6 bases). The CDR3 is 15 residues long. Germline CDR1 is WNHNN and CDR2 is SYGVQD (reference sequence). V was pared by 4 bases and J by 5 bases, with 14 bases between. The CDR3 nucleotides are TGCGCCAGCAGTGTTGGAGGGATTGAGACCGGGGAGCTGTTTTTT. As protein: CASSVGGIETGELFF.

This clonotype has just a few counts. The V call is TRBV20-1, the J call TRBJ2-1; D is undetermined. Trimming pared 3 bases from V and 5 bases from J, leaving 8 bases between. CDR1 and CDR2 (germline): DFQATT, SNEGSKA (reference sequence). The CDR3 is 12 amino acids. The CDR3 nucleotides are TGCAGTGCTAGTGGGGTCGACAATGAGCAGTTCTTC. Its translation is CSASGVDNEQFF.

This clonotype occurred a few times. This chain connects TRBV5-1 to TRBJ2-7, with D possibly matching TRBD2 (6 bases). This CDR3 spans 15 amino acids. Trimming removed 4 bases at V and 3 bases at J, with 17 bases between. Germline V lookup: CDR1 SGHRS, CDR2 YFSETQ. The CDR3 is CASSIGGTGDYEQYV. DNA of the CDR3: TGCGCCAGCAGCATAGGCGGGACGGGTGACTACGAGCAGTACGTC.

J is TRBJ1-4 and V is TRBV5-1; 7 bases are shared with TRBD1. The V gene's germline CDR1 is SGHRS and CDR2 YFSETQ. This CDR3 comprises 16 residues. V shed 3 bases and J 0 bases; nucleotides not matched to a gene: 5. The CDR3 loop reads CASSSQGRATNEKLFF. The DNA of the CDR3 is TGCGCCAGCAGCTCACAGGGGCGTGCAACTAATGAAAAACTGTTTTTT.

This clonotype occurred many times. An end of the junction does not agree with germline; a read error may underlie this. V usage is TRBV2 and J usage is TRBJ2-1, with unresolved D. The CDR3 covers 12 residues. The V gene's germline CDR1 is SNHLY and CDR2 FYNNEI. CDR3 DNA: TGCGCCAGCAGCGAATCAAACAATGAGCAGTTCTTC. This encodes CASSESNNEQFF.

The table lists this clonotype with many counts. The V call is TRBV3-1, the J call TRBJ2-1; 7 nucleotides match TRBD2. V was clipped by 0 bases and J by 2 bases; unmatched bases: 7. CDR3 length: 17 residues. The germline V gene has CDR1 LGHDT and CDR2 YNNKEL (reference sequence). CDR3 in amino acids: CASSQDTGTITYNEQFF. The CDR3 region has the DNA TGTGCCAGCAGCCAAGATACCGGGACTATCACCTACAATGAGCAGTTCTTC.

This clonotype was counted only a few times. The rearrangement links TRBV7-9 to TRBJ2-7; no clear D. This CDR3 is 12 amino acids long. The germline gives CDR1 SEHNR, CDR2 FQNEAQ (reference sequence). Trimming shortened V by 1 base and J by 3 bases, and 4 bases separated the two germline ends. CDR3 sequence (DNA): TGTGCCAGCAGCTTAGGATTCTACGAGCAGTACGTC. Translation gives CASSLGFYEQYV.

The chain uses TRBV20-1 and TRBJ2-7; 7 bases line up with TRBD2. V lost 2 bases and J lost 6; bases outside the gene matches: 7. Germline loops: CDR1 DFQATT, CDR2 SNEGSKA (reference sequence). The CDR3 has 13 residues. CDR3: CSARPVSGGEQYF. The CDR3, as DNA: TGCAGTGCTAGACCTGTATCGGGGGGCGAGCAGTACTTC.

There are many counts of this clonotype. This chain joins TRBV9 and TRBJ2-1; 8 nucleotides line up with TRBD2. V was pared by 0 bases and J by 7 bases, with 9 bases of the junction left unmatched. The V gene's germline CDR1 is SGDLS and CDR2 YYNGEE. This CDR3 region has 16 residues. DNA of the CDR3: TGTGCCAGCAGCGTAGTCCCGGGAGGGCCTCAAAATGAGCAGTTCTTC. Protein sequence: CASSVVPGGPQNEQFF.

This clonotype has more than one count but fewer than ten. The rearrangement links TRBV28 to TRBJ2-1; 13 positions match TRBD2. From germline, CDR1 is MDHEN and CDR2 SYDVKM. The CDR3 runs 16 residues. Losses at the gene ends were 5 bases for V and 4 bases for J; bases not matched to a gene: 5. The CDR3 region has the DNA TGTGCCAGCAGTACCCCGGGACTAGCGGGGTACAATGAGCAGTTCTTC. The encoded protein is CASSTPGLAGYNEQFF.

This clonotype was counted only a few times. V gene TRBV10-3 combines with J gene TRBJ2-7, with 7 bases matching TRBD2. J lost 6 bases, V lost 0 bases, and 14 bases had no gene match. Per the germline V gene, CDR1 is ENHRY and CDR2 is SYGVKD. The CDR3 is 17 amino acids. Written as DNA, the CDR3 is TGTGCCATCAGTGAGTCCACATTCTATAGCGGGTCTCGCGAGCAGTACTTC. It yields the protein CAISESTFYSGSREQYF.

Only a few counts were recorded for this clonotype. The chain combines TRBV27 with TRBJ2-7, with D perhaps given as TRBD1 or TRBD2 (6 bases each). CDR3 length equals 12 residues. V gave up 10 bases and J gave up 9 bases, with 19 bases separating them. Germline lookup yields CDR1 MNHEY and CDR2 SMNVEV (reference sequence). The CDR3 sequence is CAIVGGSAGQYV. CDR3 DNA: TGTGCCATCGTGGGGGGCTCTGCCGGGCAGTACGTC.

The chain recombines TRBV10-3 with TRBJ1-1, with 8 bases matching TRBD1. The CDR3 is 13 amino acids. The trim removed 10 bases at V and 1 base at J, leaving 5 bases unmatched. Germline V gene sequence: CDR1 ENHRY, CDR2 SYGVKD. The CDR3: CANGQGGNTEAFF. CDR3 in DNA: TGTGCCAACGGACAGGGAGGGAACACTGAAGCTTTCTTT.

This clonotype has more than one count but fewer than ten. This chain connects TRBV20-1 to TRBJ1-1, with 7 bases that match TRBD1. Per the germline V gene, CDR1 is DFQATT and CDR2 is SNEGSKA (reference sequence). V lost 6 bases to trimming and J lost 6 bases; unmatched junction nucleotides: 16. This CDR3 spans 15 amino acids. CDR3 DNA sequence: TGCAGTGCAGTCTCGCACTCCACAGGGGTTCCTGAAGCTTTCTTT. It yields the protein CSAVSHSTGVPEAFF.

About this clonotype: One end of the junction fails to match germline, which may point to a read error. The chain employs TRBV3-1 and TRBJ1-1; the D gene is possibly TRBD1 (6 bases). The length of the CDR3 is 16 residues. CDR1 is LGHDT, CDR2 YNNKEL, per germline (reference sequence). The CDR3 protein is CATSQNLQGMNTEAFF. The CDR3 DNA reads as TGTGCCACCAGCCAAAACCTACAGGGAATGAACACTGAAGCTTTCTTT.

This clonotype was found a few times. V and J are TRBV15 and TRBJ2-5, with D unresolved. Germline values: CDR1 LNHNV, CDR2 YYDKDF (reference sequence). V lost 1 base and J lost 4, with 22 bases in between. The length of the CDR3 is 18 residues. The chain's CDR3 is CATSRVVGQRGPGETQYF. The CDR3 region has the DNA TGTGCCACCAGCAGAGTTGTTGGGCAGAGAGGTCCGGGAGAGACCCAGTACTTC.

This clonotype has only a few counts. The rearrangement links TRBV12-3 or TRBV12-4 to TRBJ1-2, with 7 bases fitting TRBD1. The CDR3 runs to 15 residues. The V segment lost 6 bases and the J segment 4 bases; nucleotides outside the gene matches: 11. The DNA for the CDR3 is TGTGCCAGCAGAACAGCGGCAGGGGGTAGCTATGGCTACACCTTC. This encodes CASRTAAGGSYGYTF.

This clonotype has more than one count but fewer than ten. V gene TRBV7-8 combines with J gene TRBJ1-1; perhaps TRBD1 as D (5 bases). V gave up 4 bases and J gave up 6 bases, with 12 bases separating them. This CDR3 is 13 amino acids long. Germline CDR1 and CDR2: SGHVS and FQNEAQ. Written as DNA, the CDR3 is TGTGCCAGCAGCTCAGGGCCGCAGGCTGAAGCTTTCTTT. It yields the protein CASSSGPQAEAFF.

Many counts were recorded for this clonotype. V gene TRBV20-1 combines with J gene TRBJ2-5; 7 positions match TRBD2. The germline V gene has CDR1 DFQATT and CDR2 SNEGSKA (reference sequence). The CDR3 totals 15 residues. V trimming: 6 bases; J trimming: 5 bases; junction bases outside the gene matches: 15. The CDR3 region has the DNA TGCAGTGCGCTCCTACACGGGGGGAATTTGGAGACCCAGTACTTC. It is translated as CSALLHGGNLETQYF.

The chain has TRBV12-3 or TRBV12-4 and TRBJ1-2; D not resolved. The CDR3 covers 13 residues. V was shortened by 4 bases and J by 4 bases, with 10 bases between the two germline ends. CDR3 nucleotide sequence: TGTGCCAGCAGTTCCGAACACGTCTATGGCTACACCTTC. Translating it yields CASSSEHVYGYTF.

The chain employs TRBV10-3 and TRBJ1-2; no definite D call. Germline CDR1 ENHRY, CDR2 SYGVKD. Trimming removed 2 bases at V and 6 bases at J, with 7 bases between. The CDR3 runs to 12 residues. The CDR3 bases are TGTGCCATCAGTGAGAGGGCGAATGGCTACACCTTC. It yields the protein CAISERANGYTF.